The rows below give T cell receptor beta chains drawn from one sample of a study of T cell clonotyping in hematopoietic cell transplantation. Only in-frame clones appear in the TCRdb table, and some are missing; sequencing was by immunoSEQ multiplex PCR. Here the sample spans roughly 5,300 clones, roughly 79% being singletons. The source was peripheral blood mononuclear cells, collected 100 days after allogeneic stem cell transplant. All receptors derive from a male patient between 60 and 69 years old who had an allogeneic stem cell transplant, so T cells may come from the graft donor. Some clones in this sample may be carry-over from other donors' samples. Each CDR3 is given with its conserved first and last residue. D genes are given only for firm matches. Size values are once, few and many counts, or a class for expanded clones, and some rows have none.

CDR3	DNA	D	J	V	size
CASSLGDPETQYF	TGTGCCAGCTCACTTGGGGATCCGGAGACCCAGTACTTC	NA	TRBJ2-5	TRBV18	NA
CASSIGAENQPQHF	TGTGCCAGTAGTATAGGTGCGGAGAATCAGCCCCAGCATTTT	NA	TRBJ1-5	TRBV19	NA
CASSPPPGQGYEQYF	TGCGCCAGCAGCCCTCCCCCGGGACAGGGCTACGAGCAGTACTTC	TRBD1	TRBJ2-7	TRBV4-1	few
CASGGGKLFF	TGCGCCAGCGGAGGGGGAAAACTGTTTTTT	NA	TRBJ1-4	TRBV10-2	large
CASSRDRVRSPLHF	TGTGCCAGTAGTCGGGACAGGGTCCGCTCACCCCTCCACTTT	TRBD1	TRBJ1-6	TRBV19	NA
CASRFAGGYTGELFF	TGTGCCAGTCGGTTTGCGGGAGGATATACCGGGGAGCTGTTTTTT	TRBD2	TRBJ2-2	TRBV6-5	NA
CASSKRQGANTEAFF	TGTGCCAGCAGTAAGAGACAGGGGGCCAACACTGAAGCTTTCTTT	TRBD1	TRBJ1-1	TRBV11-2	NA
CASSLDGGRDATYNEQFF	TGTGCCAGCAGCTTAGATGGCGGACGGGACGCTACTTACAATGAGCAGTTCTTC	NA	TRBJ2-1	TRBV11-2	NA
CASSSDPGLVF	TGTGCCAGCAGCTCCGACCCGGGACTAGTTTTT	TRBD2	TRBJ2-2	TRBV7-6	NA
CASSLVLSSYNEQFF	TGTGCCAGCAGCCTTGTTCTTAGCTCCTACAATGAGCAGTTCTTC	NA	TRBJ2-1	TRBV7-2	NA
CASGSGYNEQFF	TGTGCCAGCGGGAGCGGGTACAATGAGCAGTTCTTC	NA	TRBJ2-1	TRBV9	NA
CASSQDRGTGVRYF	TGCGCCAGCAGCCAAGATCGGGGGACAGGGGTTAGATATTTT	TRBD1	TRBJ1-3	TRBV4-3	NA
CASSQTITGDPFF	TGCGCCAGCAGCCAGACTATCACAGGTGATCCTTTCTTT	NA	TRBJ2-7	TRBV4-3	once
CASSRLAGTDEQFF	TGTGCCAGTAGTCGGCTAGCGGGAACTGATGAGCAGTTCTTC	TRBD2	TRBJ2-1	TRBV19	NA
CASSLGSSGRFDTQYF	TGCGCCAGCAGCTTGGGCTCTAGCGGGAGGTTCGATACGCAGTATTTT	TRBD2	TRBJ2-3	TRBV5-1	NA
CASSQDLALGADTQYF	TGCGCCAGCAGCCAAGATCTAGCGCTAGGGGCAGATACGCAGTATTTT	NA	TRBJ2-3	TRBV4-3	NA
CASSSDRADTQYF	TGTGCCAGCAGCTCCGACAGGGCAGATACGCAGTATTTT	TRBD1	TRBJ2-3	TRBV11-3	NA
CSARPGNTEAFF	TGCAGCGCAAGACCTGGGAACACTGAAGCTTTCTTT	NA	TRBJ1-1	TRBV29-1	NA
CATLGGASGSSPNTYEQYF	TGCGCCACCCTAGGCGGGGCTAGCGGGAGTTCCCCAAACACCTACGAGCAGTACTTC	TRBD2	TRBJ2-7	TRBV10-1	NA
CASKGQSSYNEQFF	TGTGCGTCCAAAGGACAGAGCTCCTACAATGAGCAGTTCTTC	NA	TRBJ2-1	TRBV7-2	NA
CAWALAGYGYTF	TGTGCCTGGGCACTAGCCGGCTATGGCTACACCTTC	NA	TRBJ1-2	TRBV30	NA
CASSLGSLINTDTQYF	TGTGCCAGCAGCCTAGGCTCCTTGATTAACACAGATACGCAGTATTTT	NA	TRBJ2-3	TRBV7-2	once
CASSSSVTGELFF	TGTGCCAGCAGCTCTAGCGTGACCGGGGAGCTGTTTTTT	NA	TRBJ2-2	TRBV6-5	NA
CASSHRVSDTQYF	TGCGCCAGCAGCCACAGGGTGTCAGATACGCAGTATTTT	NA	TRBJ2-3	TRBV4-3	NA
CASSRGLAGEVDTQYF	TGTGCCAGCAGCCGGGGACTAGCGGGAGAGGTAGATACGCAGTATTTT	TRBD2	TRBJ2-3	TRBV7-9	NA
CASGYFSYEQYF	TGTGCCAGCGGGTACTTTTCCTACGAGCAGTACTTC	NA	TRBJ2-7	TRBV27	NA
CSVDKSPWQVHGYTF	TGCAGCGTTGATAAATCCCCGTGGCAGGTTCATGGCTACACCTTC	NA	TRBJ1-2	TRBV29-1	once
CASSPGTGSLFYNEQFF	TGTGCCAGCAGTCCCGGGACAGGGTCCCTTTTCTACAATGAGCAGTTCTTC	TRBD1	TRBJ2-1	TRBV2	NA
CASRPPGLAFTEQFF	TGTGCCAGCAGGCCTCCGGGACTAGCTTTTACTGAGCAGTTCTTC	TRBD2	TRBJ2-1	TRBV7-9	NA